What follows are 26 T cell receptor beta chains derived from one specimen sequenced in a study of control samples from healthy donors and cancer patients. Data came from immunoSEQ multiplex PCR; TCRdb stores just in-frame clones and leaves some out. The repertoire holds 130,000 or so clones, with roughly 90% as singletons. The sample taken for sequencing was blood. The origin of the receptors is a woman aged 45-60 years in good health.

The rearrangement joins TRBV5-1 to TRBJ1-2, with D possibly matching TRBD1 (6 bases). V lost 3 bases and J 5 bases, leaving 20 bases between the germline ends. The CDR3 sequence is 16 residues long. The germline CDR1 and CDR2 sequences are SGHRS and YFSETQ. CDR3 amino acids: CASSSTYRQVWYGYTF. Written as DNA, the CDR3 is TGCGCCAGCAGCTCGACGTACCGACAGGTTTGGTATGGCTACACCTTC.

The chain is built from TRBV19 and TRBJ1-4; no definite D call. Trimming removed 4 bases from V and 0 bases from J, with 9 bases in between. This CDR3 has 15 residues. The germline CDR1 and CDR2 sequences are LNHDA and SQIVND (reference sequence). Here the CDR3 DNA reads TGTGCCAGTAGTAAGGGCCTTCCAACTAATGAAAAACTGTTTTTT. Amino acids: CASSKGLPTNEKLFF. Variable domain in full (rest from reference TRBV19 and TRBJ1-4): DGGITQSPKYLFRKEGQNVTLSCEQNLNHDAMYWYRQDPGQGLRLIYYSQIVNDFQKGDIAEGYSVSREKKESFPLTVTSAQKNPTAFYLCASSKGLPTNEKLFFGSGTQLSVL.

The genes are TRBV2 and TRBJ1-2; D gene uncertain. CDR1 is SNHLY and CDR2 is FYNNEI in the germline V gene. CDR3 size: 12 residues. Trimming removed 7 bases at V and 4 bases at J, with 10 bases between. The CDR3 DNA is TGTGCCAGCACCCGGACGGGCTATGGCTACACCTTC. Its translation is CASTRTGYGYTF. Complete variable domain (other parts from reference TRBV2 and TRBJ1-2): EPEVTQTPSHQVTQMGQEVILRCVPISNHLYFYWYRQILGQKVEFLVSFYNNEISEKSEIFDDQFSVERPDGSNFTLKIRSTKLEDSAMYFCASTRTGYGYTFGSGTRLTVV.

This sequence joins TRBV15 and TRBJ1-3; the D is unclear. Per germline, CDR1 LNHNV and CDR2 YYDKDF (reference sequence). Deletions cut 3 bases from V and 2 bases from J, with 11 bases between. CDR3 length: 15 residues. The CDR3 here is CATSRRRGTGNTIYF. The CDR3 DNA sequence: TGTGCCACCAGCAGGCGACGGGGTACTGGAAACACCATATATTTT.

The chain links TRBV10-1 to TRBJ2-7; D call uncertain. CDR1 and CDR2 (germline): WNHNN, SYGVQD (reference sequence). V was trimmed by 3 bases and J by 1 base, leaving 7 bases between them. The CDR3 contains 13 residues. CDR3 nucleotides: TGCGCCAGCAGTGAAATGATATCCTACGAGCAGTACTTC. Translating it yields CASSEMISYEQYF.

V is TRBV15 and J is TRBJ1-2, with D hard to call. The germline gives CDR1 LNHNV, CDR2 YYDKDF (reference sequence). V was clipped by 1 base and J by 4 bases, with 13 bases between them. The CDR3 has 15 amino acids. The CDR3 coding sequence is TGTGCCACCAGCAGAGGGGCAGAAACCTTCTATGGCTACACCTTC. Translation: CATSRGAETFYGYTF.

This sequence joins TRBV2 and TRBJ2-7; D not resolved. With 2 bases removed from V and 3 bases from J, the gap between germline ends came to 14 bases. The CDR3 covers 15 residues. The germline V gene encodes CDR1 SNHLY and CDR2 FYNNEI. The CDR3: CASSEQGPSNYEQYF. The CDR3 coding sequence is TGTGCCAGCAGTGAACAAGGGCCATCGAACTACGAGCAGTACTTC.

CDR3 sequence (DNA): TGTGCCAGCAGCTCCATGGTGACGGGAAGCACAGATACGCAGTATTTT. This codes for CASSSMVTGSTDTQYF. The chain joins TRBV11-2 to TRBJ2-3, with D perhaps TRBD2 (5 bases). Germline assignment: CDR1 SGHAT and CDR2 FQNNGV. This CDR3 comprises 16 residues. Trimming pared 4 bases from V and 0 bases from J, leaving 14 bases between.

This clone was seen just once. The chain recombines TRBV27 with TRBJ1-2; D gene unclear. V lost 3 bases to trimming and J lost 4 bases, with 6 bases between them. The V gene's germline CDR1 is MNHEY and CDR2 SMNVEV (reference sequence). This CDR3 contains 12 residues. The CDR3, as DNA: TGTGCCAGCAGTTTGAAGGGCTATGGCTACACCTTC. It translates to CASSLKGYGYTF.

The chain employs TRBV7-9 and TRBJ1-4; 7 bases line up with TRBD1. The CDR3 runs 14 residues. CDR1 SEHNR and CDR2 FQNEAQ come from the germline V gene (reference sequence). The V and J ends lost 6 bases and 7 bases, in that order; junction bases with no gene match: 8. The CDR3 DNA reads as TGTGCCAGCAGTGGAACAGGGGTTTTTGAAAAACTGTTTTTT. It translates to CASSGTGVFEKLFF.

CDR3 protein: CASSPPGRPGELFF. The CDR3 DNA reads TGTGCCAGCAGCCCCCCTGGGCGGCCCGGGGAGCTGTTTTTT. This chain links TRBV4-2 with TRBJ2-2; D is uncertain. V gave up 4 bases and J gave up 6 bases, with 12 bases separating them. From germline, CDR1 is LGHNA and CDR2 YNFKEQ. The CDR3 is made up of 14 amino acids.

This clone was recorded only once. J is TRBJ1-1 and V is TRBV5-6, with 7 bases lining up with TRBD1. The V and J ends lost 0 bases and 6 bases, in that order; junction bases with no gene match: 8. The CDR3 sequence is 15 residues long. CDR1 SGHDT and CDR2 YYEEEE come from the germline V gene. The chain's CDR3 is CASSLDVGGNSEAFF. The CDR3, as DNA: TGTGCCAGCAGCTTGGATGTAGGGGGCAACTCTGAAGCTTTCTTT.

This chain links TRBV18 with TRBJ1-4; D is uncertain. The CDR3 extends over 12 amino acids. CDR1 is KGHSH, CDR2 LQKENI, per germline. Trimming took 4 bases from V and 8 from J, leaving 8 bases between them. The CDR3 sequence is CASSLQPEKLFF. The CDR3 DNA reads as TGTGCCAGCTCACTACAGCCGGAAAAACTGTTTTTT.

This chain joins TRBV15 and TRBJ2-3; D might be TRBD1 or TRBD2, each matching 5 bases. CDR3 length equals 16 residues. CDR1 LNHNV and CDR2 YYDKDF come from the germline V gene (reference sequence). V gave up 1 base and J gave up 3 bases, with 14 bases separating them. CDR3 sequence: CATSRAIRDQTDTQYF. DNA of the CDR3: TGTGCCACCAGCAGAGCGATTAGGGACCAGACAGATACGCAGTATTTT.

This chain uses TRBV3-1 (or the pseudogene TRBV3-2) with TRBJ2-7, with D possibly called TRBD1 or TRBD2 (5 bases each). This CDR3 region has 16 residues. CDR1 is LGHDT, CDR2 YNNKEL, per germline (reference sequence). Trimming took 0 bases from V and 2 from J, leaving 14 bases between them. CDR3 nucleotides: TGTGCCAGCAGCCAAGACCCGGGACGGATGACCTACGAGCAGTACTTC. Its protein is CASSQDPGRMTYEQYF.

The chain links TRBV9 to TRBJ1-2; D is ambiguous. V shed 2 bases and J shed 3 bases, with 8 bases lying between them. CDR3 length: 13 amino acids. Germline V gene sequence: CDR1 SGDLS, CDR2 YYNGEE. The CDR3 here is CASSVQTDYGYTF. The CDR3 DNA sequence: TGTGCCAGCAGCGTTCAGACGGACTATGGCTACACCTTC.

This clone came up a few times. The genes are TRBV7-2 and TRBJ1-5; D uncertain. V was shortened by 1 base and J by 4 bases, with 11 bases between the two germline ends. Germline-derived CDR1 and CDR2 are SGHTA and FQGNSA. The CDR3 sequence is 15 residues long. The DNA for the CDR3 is TGTGCCAGCAGCTTAGTTATGCGGGTGAATCAGCCCCAGCATTTT. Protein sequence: CASSLVMRVNQPQHF. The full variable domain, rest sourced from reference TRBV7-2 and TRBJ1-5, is GAGVSQSPSNKVTEKGKDVELRCDPISGHTALYWYRQSLGQGLEFLIYFQGNSAPDKSGLPSDRFSAERTGGSVSTLTIQRTQQEDSAVYLCASSLVMRVNQPQHFGDGTRLSIL.

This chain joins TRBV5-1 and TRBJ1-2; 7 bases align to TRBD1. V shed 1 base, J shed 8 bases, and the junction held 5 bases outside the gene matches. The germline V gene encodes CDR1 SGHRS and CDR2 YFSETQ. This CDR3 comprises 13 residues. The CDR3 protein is CASSLKGARGYTF. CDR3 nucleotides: TGCGCCAGCAGCTTGAAGGGGGCGAGAGGCTACACCTTC. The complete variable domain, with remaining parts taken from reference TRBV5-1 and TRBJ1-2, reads KAGVTQTPRYLIKTRGQQVTLSCSPISGHRSVSWYQQTPGQGLQFLFEYFSETQRNKGNFPGRFSGRQFSNSRSEMNVSTLELGDSALYLCASSLKGARGYTFGSGTRLTVV.

The CDR3 coding sequence is TGTGCCAGTAGTATACCGGGGGCCCCTAATCAGCCCCAGCATTTT. This translates into CASSIPGAPNQPQHF. The chain has TRBV19 and TRBJ1-5; TRBD1 might be the D (6 bases). The V end was cut by 2 bases, the J end by 4 bases, with 12 bases between. The CDR3 extends over 15 amino acids. Germline CDR1 is LNHDA and CDR2 is SQIVND (reference sequence).

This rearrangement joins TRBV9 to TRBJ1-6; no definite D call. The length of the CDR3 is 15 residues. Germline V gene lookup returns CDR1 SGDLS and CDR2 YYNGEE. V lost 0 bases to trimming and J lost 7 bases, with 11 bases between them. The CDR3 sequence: CASSVETGSNSPLHF. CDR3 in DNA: TGTGCCAGCAGCGTAGAGACGGGATCCAATTCACCCCTCCACTTT. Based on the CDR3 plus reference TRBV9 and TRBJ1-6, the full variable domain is DSGVTQTPKHLITATGQRVTLRCSPRSGDLSVYWYQQSLDQGLQFLIQYYNGEERAKGNILERFSAQQFPDLHSELNLSSLELGDSALYFCASSVETGSNSPLHFGNGTRLTVT.

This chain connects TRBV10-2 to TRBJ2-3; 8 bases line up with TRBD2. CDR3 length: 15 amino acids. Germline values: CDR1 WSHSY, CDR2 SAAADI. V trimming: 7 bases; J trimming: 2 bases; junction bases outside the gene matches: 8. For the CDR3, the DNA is TGCGCCAGCACCTCCCGGGGGGGTTCCACAGATACGCAGTATTTT. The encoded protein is CASTSRGGSTDTQYF.

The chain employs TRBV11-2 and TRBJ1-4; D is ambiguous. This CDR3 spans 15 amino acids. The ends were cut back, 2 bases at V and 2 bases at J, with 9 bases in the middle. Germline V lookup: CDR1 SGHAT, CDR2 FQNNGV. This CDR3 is CASSLTGSTNEKLFF. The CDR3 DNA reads TGTGCCAGCAGCTTAACGGGGTCCACTAATGAAAAACTGTTTTTT.

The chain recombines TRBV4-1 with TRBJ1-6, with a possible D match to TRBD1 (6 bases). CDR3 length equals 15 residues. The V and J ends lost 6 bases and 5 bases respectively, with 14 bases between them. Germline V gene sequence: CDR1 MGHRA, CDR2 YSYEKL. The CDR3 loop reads CASRLGGRNNSPLHF. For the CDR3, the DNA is TGCGCCAGCAGGTTAGGGGGGAGGAATAATTCACCCCTCCACTTT.

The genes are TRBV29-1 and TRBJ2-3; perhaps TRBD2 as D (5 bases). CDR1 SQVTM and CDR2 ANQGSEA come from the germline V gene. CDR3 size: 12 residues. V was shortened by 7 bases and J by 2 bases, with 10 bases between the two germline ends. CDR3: CSGAGTTDTQYF. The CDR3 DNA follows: TGCAGCGGCGCGGGTACCACAGATACGCAGTATTTT.

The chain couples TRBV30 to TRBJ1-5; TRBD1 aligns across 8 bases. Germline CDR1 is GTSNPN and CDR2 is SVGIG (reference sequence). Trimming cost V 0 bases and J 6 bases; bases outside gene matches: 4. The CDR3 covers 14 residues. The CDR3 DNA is TGTGCCTGGAGTGTACAGGGGGATATTCAGCCCCAGCATTTT. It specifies CAWSVQGDIQPQHF.

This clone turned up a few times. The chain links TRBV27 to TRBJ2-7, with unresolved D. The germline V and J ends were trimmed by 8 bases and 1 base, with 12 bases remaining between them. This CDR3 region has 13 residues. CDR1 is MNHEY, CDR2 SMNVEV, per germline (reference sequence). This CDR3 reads CASRPRLSYEQYF. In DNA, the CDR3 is TGTGCCAGCCGACCCCGGTTGTCCTACGAGCAGTACTTC.